What follows are 18 T cell receptor beta chains derived from one specimen sequenced in a study of T cells in Graves' hyperthyroidism and ophthalmopathy. What was amplified from RNA transcripts were TCR beta CDR3 regions. A set of HTBI primers served as the primers for a first-round RT-PCR of the TCR CDR3. TCRdb redid the calling of the multiplex PCR reads with MiXCR, one entry per CDR3 protein. Here the sample spans hundreds of thousands of distinct CDR3 sequences, around 13% being singletons. What was sequenced was blood. Receptors originate from a middle-aged woman with Graves' hyperthyroidism.

This clonotype has just a few counts. V and J are TRBV4-1 and TRBJ1-6; D not resolved. Trimming shortened V by 0 bases and J by 7 bases, and 10 bases separated the two germline ends. Germline assignment: CDR1 MGHRA and CDR2 YSYEKL. The CDR3 extends over 15 amino acids. Here the CDR3 DNA reads TGCGCCAGCAGCCAAGATCCGGGTACGAATTCACCCCTCCACTTT. Its translation: CASSQDPGTNSPLHF.

This clonotype was counted many times. CDR3 in amino acids: CASSSGLLITDTQYF. The CDR3 nucleotides are TGTGCCAGCAGCTCCGGACTACTCATCACAGATACGCAGTATTTT. This chain links TRBV7-2 with TRBJ2-3, with a tentative D call TRBD2 (6 bases). This CDR3 is 15 amino acids long. V lost 4 bases and J lost 2, with 13 bases in between. The germline gives CDR1 SGHTA, CDR2 FQGNSA.

In its sample, this clonotype was seen many times. The chain is built from TRBV6-5 and TRBJ2-7, with unresolved D. Trimming stripped 0 bases from V and 5 bases from J, with 8 bases between. The CDR3 sequence is 13 residues long. The germline gives CDR1 MNHEY, CDR2 SVGAGI. CDR3 nucleotide sequence: TGTGCCAGCAGTTACTCGGCAATTCACGAGCAGTACTTC. Its translation: CASSYSAIHEQYF.

The chain uses TRBV5-5 and TRBJ1-4; TRBD1 aligns across 7 bases. V lost 1 base, J lost 8 bases, and 8 bases stayed unmatched. Per the germline V gene, CDR1 is SGHKS and CDR2 is YYEKEE (reference sequence). CDR3 length: 15 residues. Here the CDR3 reads CASSLRLQGMEKLFF. In nucleotides, the CDR3 is TGTGCCAGCAGCTTGAGGCTACAGGGGATGGAAAAACTGTTTTTT.

As for this clonotype: This may arise from a read error, as a much more abundant clone is one base away. The V and J genes are TRBV12-3 or TRBV12-4 and TRBJ2-3; the D gene is possibly TRBD2 (5 bases). The CDR3 is made up of 15 amino acids. The CDR3 bases are TGTGCCAGCAGCGAACAGAGTTCTAGCACAGATATGCAGTATTTT. This sequence encodes CASSEQSSSTDMQYF.

This chain joins TRBV20-1 and TRBJ2-1, with D possibly called TRBD1 or TRBD2 (5 bases each). V was clipped by 1 base and J by 9 bases, with 10 bases between them. Germline V lookup: CDR1 DFQATT, CDR2 SNEGSKA (reference sequence). The CDR3 is made up of 12 amino acids. CDR3 loop: CSARGWGFEQFF. CDR3 DNA sequence: TGCAGTGCTAGAGGGTGGGGGTTTGAGCAGTTCTTC.

The chain recombines TRBV3-2 with TRBJ2-2; TRBD1, the D gene given by the table, was not confirmed from the DNA. TRBV3-2 is shown as a pseudogene. The CDR3 contains 16 residues. The CDR3 DNA follows: TGTGCCAGCAGCCACCAAAGTTACTTCCCGGCCGGGGAGCTGTTTTTT. Translated: CASSHQSYFPAGELFF.

This clonotype showed up many times. The rearrangement links TRBV10-3 to TRBJ2-7, with 8 bases fitting TRBD2. The CDR3 is 14 residues long. The junction had 12 bases not matched to a gene; V was cut back by 10 bases and J by 4 bases. Per the germline V gene, CDR1 is ENHRY and CDR2 is SYGVKD. The CDR3 bases are TGTGCCAACAAAGAGCGGGAGTTCGTTTACGAGCAGTACTTC. Protein sequence: CANKEREFVYEQYF.

There are many counts of this clonotype. This chain uses TRBV20-1 with TRBJ2-3, with 11 bases lining up with TRBD2. CDR3 length equals 16 residues. The V and J ends lost 0 bases and 4 bases, in that order; junction bases with no gene match: 6. The V gene's germline CDR1 is DFQATT and CDR2 SNEGSKA (reference sequence). CDR3 sequence (DNA): TGCAGTGCTAGAGATATCCTAGCGGGAGGCTCAGATACGCAGTATTTT. It codes for CSARDILAGGSDTQYF.

For this clonotype: The conserved phenylalanine or tryptophan normally closing the CDR3 is absent here, so this likely arose from a read error. The chain combines TRBV6-2 or TRBV6-3 with TRBJ1-5, with D uncertain. Germline CDR1 is MNHEY and CDR2 is SVGEGT. This CDR3 is built from 15 residues. V shed 0 bases and J shed 0 bases, with 6 bases lying between them. The CDR3 region is CASSYSRDSNQPQHL. The DNA of the CDR3 is TGTGCCAGCAGTTACTCGAGAGATAGCAATCAGCCCCAGCATTTG.

This clonotype came up many times. This chain joins TRBV20-1 and TRBJ1-2; weak D call: TRBD1 (5 bases). The V end lost 3 bases, the J end lost 2 bases, and 13 bases lay between the germline ends. Germline CDR1 DFQATT, CDR2 SNEGSKA (reference sequence). The CDR3 is made up of 14 amino acids. CDR3 region: CSASRQGSNYGYTF. The CDR3 bases are TGCAGTGCTAGCAGGCAGGGTTCCAACTATGGCTACACCTTC.

In its sample, this clonotype was seen a few times. The chain carries TRBV7-2 and TRBJ2-1; 10 nucleotides agree with TRBD2. The germline gives CDR1 SGHTA, CDR2 FQGNSA. CDR3 size: 15 residues. J was trimmed by 7 bases and V by 1 base; bases with no gene match: 4. The CDR3 spells CASSLGGLANNEQFF. The CDR3 region has the DNA TGTGCCAGCAGCTTAGGGGGACTAGCGAATAATGAGCAGTTCTTC.

The sample holds a few counts of this clonotype. The chain combines TRBV12-3 or TRBV12-4 with TRBJ2-7, with 7 bases that match TRBD1. The CDR3 length is 11 residues. Losses at the gene ends were 3 bases for V and 9 bases for J; bases not matched to a gene: 2. The CDR3 loop is CASSFGDRQYF. CDR3 nucleotide sequence: TGTGCCAGCAGTTTCGGGGACAGGCAGTACTTC.

The chain carries TRBV7-9 and TRBJ1-2; TRBD1 agrees at 8 bases. V was pared by 5 bases and J by 5 bases, with 7 bases of the junction left unmatched. The CDR3 consists of 14 residues. From germline, CDR1 is SEHNR and CDR2 FQNEAQ (reference sequence). The CDR3 nucleotides read TGTGCCAGCAGCCCGGGACAGGCAACGTATGGCTACACCTTC. Translation: CASSPGQATYGYTF.

In its sample, this clonotype was seen a few times. V gene TRBV7-9 combines with J gene TRBJ2-5; 9 bases are a match to TRBD1. The CDR3 totals 14 residues. In germline, CDR1 is SEHNR, CDR2 FQNEAQ (reference sequence). Trimming removed 5 bases from V and 9 bases from J; junction bases left unmatched: 10. This CDR3 reads CASSPTGTGTAQYF. The CDR3 DNA is TGTGCCAGCAGCCCCACCGGGACAGGGACGGCCCAGTACTTC.

In this sample, this clonotype turned up many times. J is TRBJ2-7 and V is TRBV3-1; unclear D gene. Trimming removed 5 bases from V and 5 bases from J, with 13 bases in between. CDR1 is LGHDT and CDR2 is YNNKEL in the germline V gene (reference sequence). The CDR3 is 13 residues long. This CDR3 is CASSSAKVDEQYF. The CDR3 bases are TGTGCCAGCAGCTCAGCTAAGGTCGACGAGCAGTACTTC.

This sequence joins TRBV15 and TRBJ1-5, with D maybe TRBD1 (5 bases). V lost 5 bases to trimming and J lost 3 bases, with 14 bases between them. The CDR3 sequence is 15 residues long. CDR1 is LNHNV, CDR2 YYDKDF, per germline (reference sequence). CDR3 sequence reads: CATSLGHTYNQPQHF. CDR3 nucleotides: TGTGCCACCAGCCTTGGACATACCTACAATCAGCCCCAGCATTTT.

This clonotype was counted between two and nine times. The chain combines TRBV5-1 with TRBJ1-1, with TRBD1 matching over 12 bases. The V gene end was trimmed by 1 base and the J gene end by 1 base; junction bases not matched to a gene: 8. Per the germline V gene, CDR1 is SGHRS and CDR2 is YFSETQ. CDR3 length: 18 amino acids. CDR3 nucleotide sequence: TGCGCCAGCAGCTTGAGGGGACAGGGGGCGAAAGGGAACACTGAAGCTTTCTTT. It is translated as CASSLRGQGAKGNTEAFF.